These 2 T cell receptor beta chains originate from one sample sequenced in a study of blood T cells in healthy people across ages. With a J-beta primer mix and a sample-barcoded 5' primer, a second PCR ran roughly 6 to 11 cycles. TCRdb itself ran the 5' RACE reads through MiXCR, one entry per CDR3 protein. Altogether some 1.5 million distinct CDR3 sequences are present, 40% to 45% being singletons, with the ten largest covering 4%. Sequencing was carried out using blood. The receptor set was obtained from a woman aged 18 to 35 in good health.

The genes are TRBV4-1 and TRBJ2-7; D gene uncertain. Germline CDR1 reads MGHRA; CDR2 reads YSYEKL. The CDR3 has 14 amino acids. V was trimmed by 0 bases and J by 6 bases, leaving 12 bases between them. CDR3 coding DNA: TGCGCCAGCAGCCAAGACCCCACCGGACCCGAGCAGTACTTC. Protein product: CASSQDPTGPEQYF.

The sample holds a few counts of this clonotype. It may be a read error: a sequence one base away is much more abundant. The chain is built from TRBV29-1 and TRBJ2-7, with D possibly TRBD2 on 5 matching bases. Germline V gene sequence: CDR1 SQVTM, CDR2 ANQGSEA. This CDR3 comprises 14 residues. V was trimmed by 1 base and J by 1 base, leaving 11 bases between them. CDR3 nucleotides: TGCAGCGTTGAAGGGCGAGCGGATTCCTACGAGCAGTACTTC. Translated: CSVEGRADSYEQYF.